This T cell receptor beta chain was recorded in a study of beta chain features in type 1 diabetes. Study conclusions and caveats: Researchers could not determine here whether HLA type influences TCRB rearrangement. High TCR expression in some cells could lead to their over-representation in cDNA sequencing.

Expressed TCRB transcripts were sequenced because the entire RNA isolate underwent reverse transcription. The repertoire was sequenced with immunoSEQ multiplex PCR; TCRdb's copy has only in-frame clones and lacks some. The profile covers fewer than 350,000 clones, with under 8.5% appearing a single time and approximately 0.93% taken by the ten largest. In its sample, this clone was seen a few times. What it recognizes is unknown. The CDR3 length is 16 residues. CDR1 is SGHRS and CDR2 is YFSETQ in the germline V gene. J was trimmed by 4 bases and V by 4 bases; bases with no gene match: 13. Every single donor gave one heparinised blood draw, and these averaged about 120 mL. All of the sorted populations showed purity greater than 98%.

This TCR was recovered from a woman aged 18-35 years in good health. This chain links TRBV5-1 with TRBJ2-5; 7 bases are a match to TRBD1. The source material was central memory CD4+ T cells from blood. The CDR3 sequence: CASSQRRTGVGETQYF. In DNA, the CDR3 is TGCGCCAGCAGCCAGAGAAGAACAGGGGTGGGAGAGACCCAGTACTTC.